This T cell receptor (beta chain) was profiled in a study of metastatic and nonmetastatic thyroid tumors. In the case of this clone: Its antigen is not known.

Thyroid surgery was performed in patients who had received no treatment beforehand. Germline V lookup: CDR1 LNHDA, CDR2 SQIVND (reference sequence). This CDR3 region has 12 residues. V gave up 3 bases and J gave up 12 bases, with 12 bases separating them. General study findings and limits: TCR beta diversity was reportedly significantly higher in malignant thyroid tumors than benign nodules, in blood and tumor.

MiXCR re-clonotyped the PCR reads for TCRdb. The sample holds 13,000 to 15,000 clones, less than 30% seen once. The receptor was derived from a male donor with papillary thyroid cancer or a benign thyroid nodule (not recorded which). Some clones in this sample may be carry-over from other donors' samples. Sequences were obtained from tumor tissue. The genes are TRBV19 and TRBJ1-5, with D unresolved. The CDR3 reads CASSIKGGRQHF. DNA for the CDR3: TGTGCCAGTAGTATCAAGGGTGGGCGCCAGCATTTT.